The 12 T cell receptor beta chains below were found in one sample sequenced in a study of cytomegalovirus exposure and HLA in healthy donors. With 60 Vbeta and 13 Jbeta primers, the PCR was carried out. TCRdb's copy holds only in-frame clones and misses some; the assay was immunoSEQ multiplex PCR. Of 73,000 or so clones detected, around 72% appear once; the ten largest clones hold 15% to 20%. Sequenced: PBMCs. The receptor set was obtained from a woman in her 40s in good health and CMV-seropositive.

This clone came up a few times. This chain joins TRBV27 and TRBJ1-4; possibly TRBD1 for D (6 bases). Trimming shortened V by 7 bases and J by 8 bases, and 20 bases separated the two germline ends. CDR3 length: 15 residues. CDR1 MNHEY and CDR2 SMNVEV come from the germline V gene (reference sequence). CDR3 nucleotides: TGTGCCAGCACCAAAATGGGCAGGGGAAACGAAAAACTGTTTTTT. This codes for CASTKMGRGNEKLFF.

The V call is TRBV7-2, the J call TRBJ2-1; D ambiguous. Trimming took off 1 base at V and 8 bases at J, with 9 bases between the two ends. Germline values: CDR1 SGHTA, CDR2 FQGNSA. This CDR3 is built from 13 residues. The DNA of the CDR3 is TGTGCCAGCAGCTTAGAGAGCTTTGATGAGCAGTTCTTC. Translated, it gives CASSLESFDEQFF.

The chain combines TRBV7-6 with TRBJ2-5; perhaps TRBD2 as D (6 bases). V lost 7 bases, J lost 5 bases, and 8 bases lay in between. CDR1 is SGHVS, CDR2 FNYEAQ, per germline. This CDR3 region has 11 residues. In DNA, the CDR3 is TGTGCCAGCAACCGGGGGGAGACCCAGTACTTC. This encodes CASNRGETQYF.

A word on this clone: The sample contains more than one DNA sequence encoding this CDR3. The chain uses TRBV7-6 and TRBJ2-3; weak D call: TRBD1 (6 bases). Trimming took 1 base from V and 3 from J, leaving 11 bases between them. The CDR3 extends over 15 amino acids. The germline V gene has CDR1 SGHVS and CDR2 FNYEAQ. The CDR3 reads CASSLEQGLTDTQYF. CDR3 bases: TGTGCCAGCAGCTTAGAACAGGGTTTAACAGATACGCAGTATTTT.

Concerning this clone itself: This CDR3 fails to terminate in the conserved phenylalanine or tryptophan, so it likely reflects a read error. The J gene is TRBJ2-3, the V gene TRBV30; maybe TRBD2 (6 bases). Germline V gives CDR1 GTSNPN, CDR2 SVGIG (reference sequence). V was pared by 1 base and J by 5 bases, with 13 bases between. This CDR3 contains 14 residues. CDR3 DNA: TGTGCCTGGAGTGCTATGGTGGGGGGAGATACGCAGTATGTT. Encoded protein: CAWSAMVGGDTQYV.

This chain's CDR3 is CASLRGPSYEQYF. The CDR3 nucleotides read TGTGCCAGCCTAAGGGGGCCCTCCTACGAGCAGTACTTC. The chain recombines TRBV7-9 with TRBJ2-7, with TRBD1 matching 7 bases. This CDR3 has 13 amino acids. The germline V gene has CDR1 SEHNR and CDR2 FQNEAQ (reference sequence). V lost 8 bases and J lost 0; bases outside the gene matches: 4.

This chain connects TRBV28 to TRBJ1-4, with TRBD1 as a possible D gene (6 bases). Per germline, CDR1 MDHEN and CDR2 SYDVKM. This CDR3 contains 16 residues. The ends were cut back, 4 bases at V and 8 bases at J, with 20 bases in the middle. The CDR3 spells CASSWVDRSFKEKLFF. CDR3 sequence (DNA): TGTGCCAGCAGTTGGGTCGACAGGTCGTTTAAGGAAAAACTGTTTTTT.

The CDR3 DNA reads TGTGCCAGCAGCTTGGGACAGCCTGAAGCTTTCTTT. As protein: CASSLGQPEAFF. The V gene is TRBV7-2, the J gene TRBJ1-1; TRBD1 aligns across 7 bases. V trimming: 3 bases; J trimming: 6 bases; junction bases outside the gene matches: 1. From germline, CDR1 is SGHTA and CDR2 FQGNSA. The CDR3 runs to 12 residues.

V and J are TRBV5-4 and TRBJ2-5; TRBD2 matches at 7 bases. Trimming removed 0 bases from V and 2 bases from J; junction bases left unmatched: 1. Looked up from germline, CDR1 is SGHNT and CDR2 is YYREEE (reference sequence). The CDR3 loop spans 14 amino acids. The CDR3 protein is CASSLASGQETQYF. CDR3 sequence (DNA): TGTGCCAGCAGCTTGGCTAGCGGACAAGAGACCCAGTACTTC.

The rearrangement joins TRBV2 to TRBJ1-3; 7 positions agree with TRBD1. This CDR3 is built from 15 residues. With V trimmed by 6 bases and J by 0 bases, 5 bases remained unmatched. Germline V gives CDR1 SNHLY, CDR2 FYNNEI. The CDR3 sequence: CASRPQGGSGNTIYF. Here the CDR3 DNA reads TGTGCCAGCAGACCCCAGGGGGGCTCTGGAAACACCATATATTTT.

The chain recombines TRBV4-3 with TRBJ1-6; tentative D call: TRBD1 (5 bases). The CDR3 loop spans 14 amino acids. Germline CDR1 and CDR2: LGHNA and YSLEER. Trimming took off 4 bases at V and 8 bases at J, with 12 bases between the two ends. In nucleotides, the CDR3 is TGCGCCAGCAGCCGCGGGGACCGAGATTCACCCCTCCACTTT. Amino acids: CASSRGDRDSPLHF.

The CDR3 spells CASTQTPGYGYTF. For the CDR3, the DNA is TGTGCCAGCACTCAAACTCCGGGGTATGGCTACACCTTC. This sequence joins TRBV27 and TRBJ1-2; D ambiguous. From germline, CDR1 is MNHEY and CDR2 SMNVEV (reference sequence). V shed 7 bases and J shed 5 bases, with 14 bases lying between them. The CDR3 has 13 residues.